Below, one TCR beta chain is given with its context. Its cognate antigen is unknown. A clone one base away is much larger, so this may be a read error. This CDR3 has 16 amino acids. Germline-derived CDR1 and CDR2 are SGHTA and FQGNSA. V lost 5 bases and J lost 5; bases outside the gene matches: 11. This sample was included in a study of T cells after yellow fever vaccination. Study summary: Where fractions had low cell numbers, libraries were prepared from them with the SMART-Seq v4 Ultra Low Input RNA kit. Study conclusions and caveats: Once the booster was given, most primary-vaccination clones reappeared, at just over 95% for CD4 and roughly 91% for CD8. Abundant bulk-derived clonotypes could contaminate FACS-sorted repertoires.

TCRdb redid the calling of the 5' RACE reads with MiXCR, one entry per CDR3 protein. The sample contains almost 70,000 distinct CDR3 sequences, around 5% of which appear only once. The rearrangement uses TRBV7-2 and TRBJ2-5; 10 nucleotides agree with TRBD2. The material sequenced was CD4+ T cells sorted from PBMCs, taken approximately 16 days after the first yellow fever vaccination. This receptor was taken from a man between 18 and 29 years old who received the YFV17D yellow fever vaccine. The CDR3: CASSHGLAVRGETQYF. CDR3 nucleotides: TGTGCCAGCAGCCATGGACTAGCGGTGAGGGGGGAGACCCAGTACTTC. The whole variable domain, filled in from reference TRBV7-2 and TRBJ2-5, reads GAGVSQSPSNKVTEKGKDVELRCDPISGHTALYWYRQSLGQGLEFLIYFQGNSAPDKSGLPSDRFSAERTGGSVSTLTIQRTQQEDSAVYLCASSHGLAVRGETQYFGPGTRLLVL.